The text below deals with one T cell receptor (beta chain). Its binding antigen is unknown. The data stem from a study of T cells expressing NK-cell markers (dated by TCRdb to the early 2020s). In terms of the full investigation: Three sorted T-cell subsets (CD3+CD56+NKG2C+, CD3+CD56+NKG2C- and CD3+CD56-NKG2C+) from fewer than 10 donors had their TCR beta-chain repertoires profiled. The libraries were sequenced on Illumina HiSeq 2000/2500, MiSeq or NextSeq, producing 2 x 150 bp reads. Of the eight sequenced donors, seven were found to be HCMV-seropositive and one was found to be HCMV-seronegative. All eight donors whose samples were sequenced were randomly selected healthy volunteers, three of them men and five women.

HCMV serostatus was determined by detecting HCMV-specific IgG in serum with a commercial ELISA kit. Peripheral blood mononuclear cells were isolated from blood by Ficoll density gradient centrifugation. Here is what the overall study found, with its caveats: In several donors, the dominant CD3+CD56+NKG2C+ clonotypes were among the top 10 CD8+ clonotypes and accounted for about 1.0-7.0% of CD8+ T cells. Those dominant clonotypes were again the most abundant among CD3+CD56-NKG2C+ cells in several donors, at about 25-65%. Whether the expanded NKG2C-expressing T cell clones were specific for HCMV antigens remained unclear.

Sequenced using an Illumina HiSeq 2000. The TCR beta cDNA libraries were made using 5'RACE template switching, a step that added both a universal primer site and unique molecular identifiers. cDNA synthesis was primed from the TCR beta constant segment, followed by two successive PCR amplification steps. Per the source publication's procedure: MIGEC was used to demultiplex reads and group the reads by UMI, and MiTCR was used to assemble and quantify clonotypes. To exclude erroneous sequences, any TCR cDNA sequence not supported by at least two reads was discarded. Downstream repertoire analysis used the tcR package, and clonotypes were matched across fractions by CDR3 nucleotide sequence plus V segment. VDJmatch was used to annotate antigen specificity against VDJdb, with one amino acid substitution in CDR3 permitted. One entry per CDR3 protein sequence results from the TCRdb reprocessing of the reads, with DNA left out. The V and J calls and clone size come from TCRdb's table, not from the authors' own analysis. This specimen's table enumerates around 100,000 distinct CDR3 sequences. Roughly 18% of the sample is in the top ten clones.

Reading from cysteine to phenylalanine, the CDR3 counts 14 amino acids. DNA for this receptor is not on file. Looking up the germline V gene yields CDR1 SQVTM and CDR2 ANQGSEA. Specimen: blood T cells: a sorted CD56 or NKG2C T cell subset, CD4+ or CD8+ T cells, or bulk PBMC T cells (not recorded which). The rearranged chain carries TRBV29-1 and TRBJ2-5. The TCR was taken from a woman between 18 and 75 years old in good health. For the CDR3, the sequence is CSVEGGNWGETQYF.